The 12 T cell receptor beta chains below were found in one sample sequenced in a study of T cells in Graves' hyperthyroidism and ophthalmopathy. TCR beta CDR3 sequences were amplified from RNA transcripts. TCR CDR3 underwent first-round RT-PCR with the HTBI primer set. MiXCR was run by TCRdb on the multiplex PCR reads, yielding one entry per CDR3 protein. The data show around 200,000 distinct CDR3 sequences, around 19% seen once. Sequencing was performed on blood. The receptors were sampled from a man aged 35 to 55 with Graves' hyperthyroidism.

This clonotype showed up many times. The chain couples TRBV28 to TRBJ1-2; maybe TRBD1 (5 bases). Germline-derived CDR1 and CDR2 are MDHEN and SYDVKM. V was cut by 7 bases and J by 4 bases, with 13 bases left in between. The CDR3 extends over 13 amino acids. The CDR3 reads CASTYSGLYGYTF. DNA for the CDR3: TGTGCCAGCACATACTCGGGACTCTATGGCTACACCTTC.

This clonotype was counted ten times or more. The V and J genes are TRBV18 and TRBJ1-1; no clear D gene. The germline V gene encodes CDR1 KGHSH and CDR2 LQKENI. V was cut by 3 bases and J by 5 bases, with 10 bases left in between. This CDR3 is 13 amino acids long. The CDR3 DNA follows: TGTGCCAGCTCACCGCCGGGAGGTACTGAAGCTTTCTTT. Translation gives CASSPPGGTEAFF.

This clonotype came up many times. The J gene is TRBJ1-4, the V gene TRBV11-2; D is unresolved. This CDR3 comprises 18 residues. V lost 1 base to trimming and J lost 0 bases, with 15 bases between them. Germline values: CDR1 SGHAT, CDR2 FQNNGV. DNA of the CDR3: TGTGCCAGCAGCTTAGCACGTTCGGCAGCTTCAACTAATGAAAAACTGTTTTTT. Translated, it gives CASSLARSAASTNEKLFF.

In regard to this clonotype: A read error may explain this, as a much larger clone is one base away. The CDR3 nucleotides read TGTGCCAACAGTGGGACAGGTCGTGTCACTGAAGCTTTCTTT. It translates to CANSGTGRVTEAFF. The chain uses TRBV28 and TRBJ1-1; TRBD1 aligns across 8 bases. The CDR3 has 14 residues. Germline-derived CDR1 and CDR2 are MDHEN and SYDVKM.

Only a few counts were recorded for this clonotype. The chain is built from TRBV7-2 and TRBJ1-2; weak D call: TRBD1 (5 bases). This CDR3 has 14 residues. Deletions cut 0 bases from V and 6 bases from J, with 11 bases between. The V gene's germline CDR1 is SGHTA and CDR2 FQGNSA. The CDR3 protein is CASSLAGGTHGYTF. CDR3 nucleotides: TGTGCCAGCAGCTTAGCCGGTGGGACCCATGGCTACACCTTC.

Many counts were recorded for this clonotype. The chain has TRBV20-1 and TRBJ1-6; no clear D. The CDR3 extends over 15 amino acids. The V end was cut by 0 bases, the J end by 5 bases, with 11 bases between. Germline V CDR1 and CDR2: DFQATT, SNEGSKA (reference sequence). The CDR3 loop reads CSARDLGQDNSPLHF. CDR3 bases: TGCAGTGCTAGAGATCTCGGGCAGGATAATTCACCCCTCCACTTT.

The chain carries TRBV5-1 and TRBJ2-7; tentative D call: TRBD2 (6 bases). Germline CDR1 and CDR2: SGHRS and YFSETQ. There are 13 residues in the CDR3. Trimming left V 4 bases short and J 0 bases short, with 8 bases between. Written as DNA, the CDR3 is TGCGCCAGCAGCCCGGGGGACTCCTACGAGCAGTACTTC. Its protein product is CASSPGDSYEQYF.

In its sample, this clonotype was seen many times. V usage is TRBV27 and J usage is TRBJ2-7; D might be TRBD1 (7 bases). The CDR3 runs 14 residues. Germline CDR1 MNHEY, CDR2 SMNVEV (reference sequence). V dropped 1 base and J dropped 2 bases, with 9 bases sitting between them. CDR3 sequence (DNA): TGTGCCAGCAGTTTATTCAGGGGGGCCTACGAGCAGTACTTC. Protein: CASSLFRGAYEQYF.

Of note for this clonotype: The junction shows a germline mismatch at one end, possibly a read error. The V and J genes are TRBV15 and TRBJ2-6; a possible D gene is TRBD1 (5 bases). Germline-derived CDR1 and CDR2 are LNHNV and YYDKDF (reference sequence). The CDR3 loop spans 15 amino acids. CDR3 coding DNA: TGTGCCACCAGCAGAGGCAGGGCTGGGGCCAACATCCTGACTTTC. Encoded protein: CATSRGRAGANILTF.

This clonotype was counted many times. The chain is built from TRBV6-2 or TRBV6-3 and TRBJ1-4, with unresolved D. The V end was cut by 2 bases, the J end by 7 bases, with 5 bases between. In germline, CDR1 is MNHEY, CDR2 SVGEGT. The CDR3 is 12 amino acids. CDR3 loop: CASSYIGEKLFF. The DNA of the CDR3 is TGTGCCAGCAGTTACATCGGTGAAAAACTGTTTTTT.

At least ten counts were recorded for this clonotype. The chain couples TRBV2 to TRBJ1-5; D may be TRBD1 (6 bases). CDR1 and CDR2 from the germline V gene are SNHLY and FYNNEI. The V end lost 6 bases, the J end lost 6 bases, and 12 bases lay between the germline ends. The CDR3 covers 13 residues. CDR3 nucleotides: TGTGCCAGCAGCGGACAGAGAAGTCAGCCCCAGCATTTT. Protein: CASSGQRSQPQHF. Drawing the rest from reference TRBV2 and TRBJ1-5, the complete variable domain is EPEVTQTPSHQVTQMGQEVILRCVPISNHLYFYWYRQILGQKVEFLVSFYNNEISEKSEIFDDQFSVERPDGSNFTLKIRSTKLEDSAMYFCASSGQRSQPQHFGDGTRLSIL.

This clonotype has ten or more counts. The CDR3 protein is CASSMDETNSPLHF. CDR3 bases: TGTGCCAGTAGTATGGACGAGACGAATTCACCCCTCCACTTT. The rearrangement joins TRBV19 to TRBJ1-6; D call uncertain. V was pared by 3 bases and J by 7 bases, with 10 bases between. CDR1 and CDR2 (germline): LNHDA, SQIVND (reference sequence). CDR3 length equals 14 residues.